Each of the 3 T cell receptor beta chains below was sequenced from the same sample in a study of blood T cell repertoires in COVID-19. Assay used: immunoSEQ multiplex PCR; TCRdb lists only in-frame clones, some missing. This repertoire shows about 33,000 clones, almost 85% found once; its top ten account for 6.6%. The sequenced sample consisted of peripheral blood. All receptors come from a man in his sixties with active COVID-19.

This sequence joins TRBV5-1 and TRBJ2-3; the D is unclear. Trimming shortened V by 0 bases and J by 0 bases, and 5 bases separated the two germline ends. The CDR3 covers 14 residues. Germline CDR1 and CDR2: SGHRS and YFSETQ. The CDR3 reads CASSLDSSTDTQYF. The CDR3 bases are TGCGCCAGCAGCTTGGACAGCAGCACAGATACGCAGTATTTT. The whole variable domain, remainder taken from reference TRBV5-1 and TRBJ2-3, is KAGVTQTPRYLIKTRGQQVTLSCSPISGHRSVSWYQQTPGQGLQFLFEYFSETQRNKGNFPGRFSGRQFSNSRSEMNVSTLELGDSALYLCASSLDSSTDTQYFGPGTRLTVL.

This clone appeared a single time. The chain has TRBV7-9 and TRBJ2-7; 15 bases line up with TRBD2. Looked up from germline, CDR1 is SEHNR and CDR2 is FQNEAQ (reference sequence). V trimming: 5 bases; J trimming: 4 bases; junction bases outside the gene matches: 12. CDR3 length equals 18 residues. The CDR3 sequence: CASSPPGLAGGVRYEQYF. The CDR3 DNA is TGTGCCAGCAGCCCCCCCGGACTAGCGGGAGGGGTACGGTACGAGCAGTACTTC.

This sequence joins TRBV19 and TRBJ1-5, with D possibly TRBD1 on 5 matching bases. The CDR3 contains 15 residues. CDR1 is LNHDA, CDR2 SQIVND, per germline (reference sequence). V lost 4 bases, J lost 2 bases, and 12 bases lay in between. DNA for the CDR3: TGTGCCAGTAGTAGCGGGGCAGCGGGCAATCAGCCCCAGCATTTT. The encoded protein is CASSSGAAGNQPQHF. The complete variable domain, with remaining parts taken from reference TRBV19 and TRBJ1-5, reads DGGITQSPKYLFRKEGQNVTLSCEQNLNHDAMYWYRQDPGQGLRLIYYSQIVNDFQKGDIAEGYSVSREKKESFPLTVTSAQKNPTAFYLCASSSGAAGNQPQHFGDGTRLSIL.